This TCR beta chain was recorded in a study of T cells in Graves' hyperthyroidism and ophthalmopathy (dated by TCRdb to the late 2010s). For the wider study: Peripheral blood samples were taken at initial diagnosis, before any treatment was given. To identify TCR V-J signatures that set the groups apart, the researchers used a discovery cohort of about a hundred patients, made up of roughly 45 with Graves' ophthalmopathy and about 60 with stable Graves' hyperthyroidism. Prospective prediction of ophthalmopathy was tested in an independent validation cohort consisting of 18 hyperthyroidism patients and around 16 patients who later progressed to ophthalmopathy. The roughly 91 discovery patients were randomly divided into training and test sets at a 7:3 ratio. In several Graves' hyperthyroidism patients, the study also compared T-cell repertoires from thyroid tissue with T-cell repertoires from blood. Following sampling, methimazole starting at 30 mg daily was given to hyperthyroidism patients, and high-dose intravenous methylprednisolone was given to ophthalmopathy patients. TCR Vbeta CDR3 sequencing of around 130 peripheral blood samples (fewer than 45 ophthalmopathy, around 80 hyperthyroidism and approximately 17 progressor patients) is reported in the paper. The study at large found these results: In validation, progression to ophthalmopathy was predicted by the model with around 71% sensitivity and around 75% specificity, a median of approximately 6.5 months before onset. In cross-validation, a model built on a 13 V-J signature told ophthalmopathy apart from stable hyperthyroidism with under 90% sensitivity and approximately 81% specificity, and in testing the same model reached 80%/75%. Blood samples also contained most of the expanded thyroid clonotypes (frequency above 0.001), which suggests that blood repertoires may reflect thyroid immune responses. No statistical method was used to fix the sample size in advance, and group allocation was not hidden from the investigators.

Amplification of TCR beta CDR3 regions was carried out from RNA transcripts. A first-round RT-PCR of the TCR CDR3 used the HTBI primer set with the Qiagen OneStep RT-PCR kit. Libraries were constructed in a second round of multiplex PCR, after which size selection and purification were carried out. Paired-end sequencing of the libraries was performed with 100 bp reads on an Illumina HiSeq2000. The paper's processing steps were these. SOAPnuke was used to process the raw data, with reads discarded if the reads contained adapters or uncalled bases, had a mean Phred below 15, or lacked an exact constant-primer or identifier match. High-quality paired reads were merged using COPE v1.2.5, and each unique nucleotide sequence was defined as a clonotype. Clonotypes were aligned to IMGT TRBV, TRBD and TRBJ reference segments using MiTCR v1.1. The analysis included only V-J combinations with a frequency above 0.0001, which together covered approximately 99% of the repertoires. The TCS score was defined as the ratio of F50 (clonal expansion) to E x V (chaos), calculated using BLOSUM62-based TCRdist between CDR3 peptides within each V-J. Welch's t-statistics and random forest reduced some 510 V-J features to 10 to 15, which were used in a naive Bayes classifier (R e1071). The public reads were quality trimmed at Q25 with fastp and then assembled into clones with MiXCR by TCRdb, keeping productive beta chains. Rows are unified per CDR3 protein, each entry keeping the most common DNA and genes. In this record, the V and J calls reflect TCRdb's handling and not the investigators' own analysis. Counted in this sample were about 260,000 distinct CDR3 sequences; about 15% of them appeared once. The ten largest make up more than 25% of the sample.

Trimming costs V 5 bases and J 2 bases, and their ends lie 18 bases apart. Including the terminal cysteine and phenylalanine, the CDR3 comprises 16 residues. Only the CDR3 region is kept as DNA, spanning 48 bases read in frame from base 1. In regard to this clonotype: Its antigen is not yet known. Base quality data are lacking; no much larger clone is found one base away.

Ophthalmopathy patients had moderately to severely active disease, Clinical Activity Score of at least 3, NOSPECS grade of at least 4, and duration under 3 months. Exclusion was applied to patients with uncontrolled infections, other autoimmune diseases, pregnancy or lactation. Clinical symptoms, serum thyroxine and TRAb, thyroid ultrasound, and orbital computed tomography formed the basis for the diagnoses. PBMCs were isolated from more than 8 ml of fresh peripheral blood by Ficoll-Paque density gradient centrifugation. Trizol reagent was used to extract total RNA, and RNA quality was then checked on an Agilent 2100 Bioanalyzer.

The TCR comes from a woman younger than 30 with Graves' ophthalmopathy. The material sequenced was blood. The rearrangement combines TRBV12-3 or TRBV12-4 with TRBJ1-2, with TRBD1 tentatively as D gene (5 bases match). The CDR3 reads CASSPGLAGTNYGYTF. The sequenced DNA is TGTGCCAGCAGTCCAGGACTAGCGGGGACCAACTATGGCTACACCTTC.